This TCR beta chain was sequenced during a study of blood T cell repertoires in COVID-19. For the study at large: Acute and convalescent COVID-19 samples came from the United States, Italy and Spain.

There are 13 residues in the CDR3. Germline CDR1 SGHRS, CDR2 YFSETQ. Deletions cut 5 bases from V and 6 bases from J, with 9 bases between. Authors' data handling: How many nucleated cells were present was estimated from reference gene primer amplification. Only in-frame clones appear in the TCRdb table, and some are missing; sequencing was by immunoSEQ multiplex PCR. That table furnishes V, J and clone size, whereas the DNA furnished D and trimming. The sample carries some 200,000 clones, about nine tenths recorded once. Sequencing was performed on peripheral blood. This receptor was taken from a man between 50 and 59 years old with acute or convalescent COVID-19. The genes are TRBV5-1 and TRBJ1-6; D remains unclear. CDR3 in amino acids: CASSVDLNSPLHF. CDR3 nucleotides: TGCGCCAGCAGTGTAGATCTTAATTCACCCCTCCACTTT.